This T cell receptor (beta chain) originates from a study of cytomegalovirus exposure and HLA in healthy donors. The study, taken as a whole, reports: Prior analysis indicated that the majority of TCR beta V segments exhibited productivity approximately 87% or approximately 30% of the time.

V was shortened by 5 bases and J by 2 bases, with 13 bases between the two germline ends. This CDR3 has 14 amino acids. Germline V gene lookup returns CDR1 MNHEY and CDR2 SVGAGI. As regards this clone: No antigen is known for it.

A multiplex PCR was run with 60 Vbeta primers and 13 Jbeta primers. The data were produced by immunoSEQ multiplex PCR, yet TCRdb's version contains in-frame clones alone and is incomplete. The sample carries roughly 120,000 clones, roughly 74% recorded once. The chain has TRBV6-5 and TRBJ2-7; no clear D. The TCR sequence derives from a woman aged 50 to 65 in good health and CMV-seropositive. The sequenced material came from PBMCs. CDR3 sequence reads: CASSAYTGAYEQYF. DNA for the CDR3: TGTGCCAGCAGTGCATATACGGGTGCCTACGAGCAGTACTTC.